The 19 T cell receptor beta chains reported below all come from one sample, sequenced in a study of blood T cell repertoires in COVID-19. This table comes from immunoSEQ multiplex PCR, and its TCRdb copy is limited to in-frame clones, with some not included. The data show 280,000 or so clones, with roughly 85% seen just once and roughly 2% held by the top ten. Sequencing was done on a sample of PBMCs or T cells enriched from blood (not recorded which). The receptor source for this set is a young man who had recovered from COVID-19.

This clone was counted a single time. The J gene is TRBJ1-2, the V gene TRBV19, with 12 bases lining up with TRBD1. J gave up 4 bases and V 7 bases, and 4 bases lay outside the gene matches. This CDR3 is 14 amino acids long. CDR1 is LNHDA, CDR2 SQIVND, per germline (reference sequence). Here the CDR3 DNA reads TGTGCCAGTACCAGGGACAGGGGGCTCTATGGCTACACCTTC. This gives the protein CASTRDRGLYGYTF.

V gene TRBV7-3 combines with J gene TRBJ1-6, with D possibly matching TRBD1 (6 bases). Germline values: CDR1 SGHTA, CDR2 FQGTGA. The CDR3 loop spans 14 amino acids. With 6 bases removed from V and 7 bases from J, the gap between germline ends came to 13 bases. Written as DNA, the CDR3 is TGTGCCAGCAGTTCAGGGACACTGAATTCACCCCTCCACTTT. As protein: CASSSGTLNSPLHF.

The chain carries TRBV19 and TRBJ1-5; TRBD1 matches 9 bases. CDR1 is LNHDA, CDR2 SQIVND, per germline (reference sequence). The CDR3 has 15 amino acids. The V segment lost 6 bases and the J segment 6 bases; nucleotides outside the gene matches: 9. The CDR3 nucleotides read TGTGCCAGTAGGAGGGACAGGGAAGAGGCTCAGCCCCAGCATTTT. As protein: CASRRDREEAQPQHF.

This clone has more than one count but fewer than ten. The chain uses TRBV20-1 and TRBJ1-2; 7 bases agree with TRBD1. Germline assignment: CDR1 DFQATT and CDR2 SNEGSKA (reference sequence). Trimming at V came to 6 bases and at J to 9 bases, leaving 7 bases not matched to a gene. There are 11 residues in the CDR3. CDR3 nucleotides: TGCAGTGCCTCAGGGGGTCAGAGCTACACCTTC. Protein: CSASGGQSYTF.

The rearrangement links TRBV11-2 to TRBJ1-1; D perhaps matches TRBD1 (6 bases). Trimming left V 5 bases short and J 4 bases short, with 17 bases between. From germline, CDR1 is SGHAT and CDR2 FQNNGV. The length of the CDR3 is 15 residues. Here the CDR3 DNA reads TGTGCCAGCAGCCCGGGGCGGGGGGCGAGCACTGAAGCTTTCTTT. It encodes CASSPGRGASTEAFF.

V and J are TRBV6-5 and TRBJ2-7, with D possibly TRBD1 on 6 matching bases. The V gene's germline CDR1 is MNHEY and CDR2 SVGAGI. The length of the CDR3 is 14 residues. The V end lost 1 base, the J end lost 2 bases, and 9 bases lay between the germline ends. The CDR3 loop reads CASSYWGHTYEQYF. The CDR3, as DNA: TGTGCCAGCAGTTACTGGGGACACACCTACGAGCAGTACTTC.

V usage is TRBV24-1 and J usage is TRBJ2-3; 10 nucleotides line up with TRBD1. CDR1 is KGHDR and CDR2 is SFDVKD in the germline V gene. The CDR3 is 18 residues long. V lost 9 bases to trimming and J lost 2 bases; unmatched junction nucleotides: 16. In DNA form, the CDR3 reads TGTGCCACCCTGGGACAGGGGTTTTCGGGGGGGTACACAGATACGCAGTATTTT. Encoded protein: CATLGQGFSGGYTDTQYF.

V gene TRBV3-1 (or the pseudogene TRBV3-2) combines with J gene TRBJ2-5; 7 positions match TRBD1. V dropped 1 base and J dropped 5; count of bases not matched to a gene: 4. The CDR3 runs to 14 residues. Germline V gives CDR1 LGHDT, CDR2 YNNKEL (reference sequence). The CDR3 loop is CASSQAQGVETQYF. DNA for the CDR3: TGTGCCAGCAGCCAAGCCCAGGGGGTGGAGACCCAGTACTTC.

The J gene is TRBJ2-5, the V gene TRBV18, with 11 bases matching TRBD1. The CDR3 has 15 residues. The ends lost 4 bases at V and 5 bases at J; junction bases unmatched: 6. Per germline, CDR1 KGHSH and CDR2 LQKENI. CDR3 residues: CASSRRTGGDETQYF. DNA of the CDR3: TGTGCCAGCTCACGACGGACAGGGGGCGATGAGACCCAGTACTTC.

CDR3 coding DNA: TGCAGCGTTCATGACAGTCAAGAGACCCAGTACTTC. Translated, it gives CSVHDSQETQYF. The V call is TRBV29-1, the J call TRBJ2-5; weak D call: TRBD1 (5 bases). V lost 5 bases and J lost 2, with 9 bases in between. This CDR3 is 12 amino acids long. Germline CDR1 SQVTM, CDR2 ANQGSEA.

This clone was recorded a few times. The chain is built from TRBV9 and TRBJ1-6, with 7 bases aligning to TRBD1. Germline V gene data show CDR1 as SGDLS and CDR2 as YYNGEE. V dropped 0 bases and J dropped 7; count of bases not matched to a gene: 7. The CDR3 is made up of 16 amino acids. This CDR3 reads CASSVGSTGINSPLHF. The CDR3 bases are TGTGCCAGCAGCGTAGGCTCGACAGGGATCAATTCACCCCTCCACTTT.

This CDR3 reads CASSSSGGEETQYF. DNA for the CDR3: TGTGCCAGCAGCTCTAGCGGGGGTGAGGAGACCCAGTACTTC. The V gene is TRBV7-3, the J gene TRBJ2-5; 10 bases are a match to TRBD2. V dropped 4 bases and J dropped 5; count of bases not matched to a gene: 4. The CDR3 extends over 14 amino acids. The V gene's germline CDR1 is SGHTA and CDR2 FQGTGA.

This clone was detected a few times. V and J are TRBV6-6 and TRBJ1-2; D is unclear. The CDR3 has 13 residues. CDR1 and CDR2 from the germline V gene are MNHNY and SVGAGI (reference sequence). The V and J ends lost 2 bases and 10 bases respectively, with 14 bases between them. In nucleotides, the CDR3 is TGTGCCAGCAGTTACGCCACCCACCAGGACTACACCTTC. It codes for CASSYATHQDYTF.

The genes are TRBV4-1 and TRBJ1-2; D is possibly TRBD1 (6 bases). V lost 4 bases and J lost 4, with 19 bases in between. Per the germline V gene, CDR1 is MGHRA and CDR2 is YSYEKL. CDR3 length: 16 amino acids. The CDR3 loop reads CASSRLSGGHGYGYTF. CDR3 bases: TGCGCCAGCAGCCGCCTCTCGGGGGGGCACGGCTATGGCTACACCTTC.

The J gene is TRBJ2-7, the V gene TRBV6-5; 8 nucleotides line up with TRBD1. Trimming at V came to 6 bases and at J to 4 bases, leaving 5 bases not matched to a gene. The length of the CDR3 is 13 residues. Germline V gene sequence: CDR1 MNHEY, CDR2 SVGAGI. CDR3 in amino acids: CASSRDRRYEQYF. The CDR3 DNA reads TGTGCCAGCAGCAGGGACAGGAGGTACGAGCAGTACTTC.

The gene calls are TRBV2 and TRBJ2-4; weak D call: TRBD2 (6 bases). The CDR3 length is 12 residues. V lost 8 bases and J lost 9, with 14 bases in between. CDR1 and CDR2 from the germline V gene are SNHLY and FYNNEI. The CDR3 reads CASYGLGGIQYF. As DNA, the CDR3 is TGTGCCAGCTATGGACTGGGGGGCATTCAGTACTTC.

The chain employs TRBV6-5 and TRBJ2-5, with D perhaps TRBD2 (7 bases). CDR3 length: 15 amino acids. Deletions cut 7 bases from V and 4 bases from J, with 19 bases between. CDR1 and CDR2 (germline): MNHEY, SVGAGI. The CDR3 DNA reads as TGTGCCAGCACCATAACTCTGGGGGGGCGAGAGACCCAGTACTTC. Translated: CASTITLGGRETQYF.

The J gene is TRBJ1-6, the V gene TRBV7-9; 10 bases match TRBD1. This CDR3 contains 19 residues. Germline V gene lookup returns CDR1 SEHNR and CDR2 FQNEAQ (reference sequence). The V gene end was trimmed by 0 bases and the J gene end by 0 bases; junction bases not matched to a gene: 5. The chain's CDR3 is CASSLAVGQGSSYNSPLHF. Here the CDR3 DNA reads TGTGCCAGCAGCTTAGCCGTGGGACAGGGGAGCTCCTATAATTCACCCCTCCACTTT. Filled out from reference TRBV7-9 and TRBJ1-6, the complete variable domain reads DTGVSQNPRHKITKRGQNVTFRCDPISEHNRLYWYRQTLGQGPEFLTYFQNEAQLEKSRLLSDRFSAERPKGSFSTLEIQRTEQGDSAMYLCASSLAVGQGSSYNSPLHFGNGTRLTVT.

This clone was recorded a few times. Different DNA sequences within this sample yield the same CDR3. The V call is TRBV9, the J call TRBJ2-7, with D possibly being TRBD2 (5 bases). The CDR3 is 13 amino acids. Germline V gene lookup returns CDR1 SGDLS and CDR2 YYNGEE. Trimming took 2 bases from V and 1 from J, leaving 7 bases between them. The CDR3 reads CASSVTGSYEQYF. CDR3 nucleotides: TGTGCCAGCAGCGTCACGGGGTCCTACGAGCAGTACTTC.